A single sample is the source of the 31 T cell receptor beta chains below, sequenced in a study of blood T cell repertoires in COVID-19. Some clones are missing from TCRdb's copy, which holds only in-frame ones; the method was immunoSEQ multiplex PCR. The profile covers about 140,000 clones, with over 75% appearing a single time and 2.5% to 3% taken by the ten largest. The specimen sequenced was peripheral blood. These receptors originate from a man aged 45 to 65 with acute or convalescent COVID-19.

The chain joins TRBV6-5 to TRBJ1-2; 10 bases agree with TRBD1. The CDR3 covers 15 residues. V gave up 5 bases and J gave up 8 bases; unmatched junction bases: 11. Germline-derived CDR1 and CDR2 are MNHEY and SVGAGI. CDR3 amino acids: CASSRGQGDSEGYTF. The CDR3, as DNA: TGTGCCAGCAGTCGCGGACAGGGGGATTCGGAAGGCTACACCTTC.

J is TRBJ2-7 and V is TRBV19; D is possibly TRBD2 (5 bases). The germline V gene has CDR1 LNHDA and CDR2 SQIVND (reference sequence). This CDR3 comprises 17 residues. V was trimmed by 5 bases and J by 1 base, leaving 21 bases between them. CDR3 sequence reads: CASSVAQTGIGSYEQYF. In nucleotides, the CDR3 is TGTGCCAGTAGTGTAGCGCAGACGGGAATTGGGTCCTACGAGCAGTACTTC.

The V call is TRBV7-9, the J call TRBJ2-2; TRBD1 agrees at 8 bases. Trimming cost V 4 bases and J 8 bases; bases outside gene matches: 9. Germline V gives CDR1 SEHNR, CDR2 FQNEAQ (reference sequence). The CDR3 has 15 residues. The CDR3 protein is CASSSWTGNVGELFF. CDR3 nucleotides: TGTGCCAGCAGCTCCTGGACAGGGAATGTTGGGGAGCTGTTTTTT.

The chain is built from TRBV7-3 and TRBJ2-1; 9 nucleotides match TRBD2. The germline CDR1 and CDR2 sequences are SGHTA and FQGTGA. The CDR3 is 15 amino acids. Trimming took 3 bases from V and 8 from J; bases not matched to a gene: 8. The CDR3 protein is CASSFGGRALDEQFF. CDR3 in DNA: TGTGCCAGCAGCTTCGGCGGGAGGGCCCTGGATGAGCAGTTCTTC. The whole variable domain, filled in from reference TRBV7-3 and TRBJ2-1, reads GAGVSQTPSNKVTEKGKYVELRCDPISGHTALYWYRQSLGQGPEFLIYFQGTGAADDSGLPNDRFFAVRPEGSVSTLKIQRTERGDSAVYLCASSFGGRALDEQFFGPGTRLTVL.

V and J are TRBV12-3 or TRBV12-4 and TRBJ1-3; D unresolved. This CDR3 region has 12 residues. Trimming removed 5 bases from V and 3 bases from J, with 5 bases in between. The CDR3 spells CASSPRGNTIYF. For the CDR3, the DNA is TGTGCCAGCAGTCCTCGTGGAAACACCATATATTTT.

The V call is TRBV12-3 or TRBV12-4, the J call TRBJ1-1, with D perhaps TRBD1 (5 bases). This CDR3 spans 13 amino acids. Trimming stripped 1 base from V and 4 bases from J, with 7 bases between. CDR3: CASSLGGVTEAFF. The CDR3 DNA reads as TGTGCCAGCAGTTTAGGGGGGGTCACTGAAGCTTTCTTT.

The V call is TRBV27, the J call TRBJ2-2, with TRBD1 as a possible D gene (6 bases). CDR1 MNHEY and CDR2 SMNVEV come from the germline V gene (reference sequence). The germline V and J ends were trimmed by 6 bases and 5 bases, with 13 bases remaining between them. This CDR3 spans 14 amino acids. As DNA, the CDR3 is TGTGCCAGCAGGCTTTTGGGGACAACCGGGGAGCTGTTTTTT. It translates to CASRLLGTTGELFF.

The chain employs TRBV5-1 and TRBJ2-2; 9 bases fit TRBD1. The germline V gene has CDR1 SGHRS and CDR2 YFSETQ. This CDR3 spans 15 amino acids. V was clipped by 4 bases and J by 4 bases; unmatched bases: 5. CDR3 loop: CASSRTGAGTGELFF. The CDR3, as DNA: TGCGCCAGCAGCCGGACAGGGGCGGGCACCGGGGAGCTGTTTTTT.

This clone was counted a few times. This chain joins TRBV6-5 and TRBJ2-7; perhaps TRBD1 as D (6 bases). Trimming took off 8 bases at V and 0 bases at J, with 17 bases between the two ends. Germline loops: CDR1 MNHEY, CDR2 SVGAGI. This CDR3 is built from 15 residues. The CDR3 DNA reads as TGTGCCAGCGACGGACAGTTCTGTAGCTCCTACGAGCAGTACTTC. This gives the protein CASDGQFCSSYEQYF.

The gene calls are TRBV6-1 and TRBJ1-1; tentative D call: TRBD1 (5 bases). The germline V gene encodes CDR1 MNHNS and CDR2 SASEGT. The CDR3 has 19 amino acids. V was clipped by 4 bases and J by 0 bases, with 24 bases between them. CDR3 DNA sequence: TGTGCCAGCAGTGCCCGCAGGGTAGGGGTGTACCCGCTGAACACTGAAGCTTTCTTT. It is translated as CASSARRVGVYPLNTEAFF.

The chain recombines TRBV5-4 with TRBJ2-1, with TRBD1 matching over 7 bases. With 3 bases clipped from V and 6 bases from J, the junction kept 12 bases outside the gene matches. This CDR3 contains 16 residues. Germline V gene data show CDR1 as SGHNT and CDR2 as YYREEE (reference sequence). CDR3 in DNA: TGTGCCAGCAGCTCCAACCCACAGGGGTCCCCCAATGAGCAGTTCTTC. It translates to CASSSNPQGSPNEQFF.

The chain recombines TRBV6-5 with TRBJ1-5, with D hard to call. Per the germline V gene, CDR1 is MNHEY and CDR2 is SVGAGI. CDR3 length equals 15 residues. The V end lost 5 bases, the J end lost 3 bases, and 14 bases lay between the germline ends. CDR3 region: CASSPAGVDNQPQHF. The CDR3 DNA follows: TGTGCCAGCAGTCCCGCGGGAGTAGACAATCAGCCCCAGCATTTT.

Worth noting for this clone: A junction boundary mismatches the germline segment, possibly from a read error. V and J are TRBV7-2 and TRBJ2-7; TRBD2 agrees at 9 bases. The CDR3 is 13 amino acids. Germline V CDR1 and CDR2: SGHTA, FQGNSA. The CDR3 nucleotides read TGTGCCAGCAGCGTAGCGGGAGCGGTCGAGCAGTACTTC. It codes for CASSVAGAVEQYF.

The CDR3 region is CASNNRAGGRINEQFF. The CDR3 DNA follows: TGTGCCAGCAATAACCGAGCGGGAGGGCGAATCAATGAGCAGTTCTTC. V is TRBV7-3 and J is TRBJ2-1; 10 bases fit TRBD2. CDR1 is SGHTA and CDR2 is FQGTGA in the germline V gene. The CDR3 is 16 residues long. Unmatched junction bases numbered 12, after V lost 7 bases and J lost 6 bases. The whole variable domain, filled in from reference TRBV7-3 and TRBJ2-1, reads GAGVSQTPSNKVTEKGKYVELRCDPISGHTALYWYRQSLGQGPEFLIYFQGTGAADDSGLPNDRFFAVRPEGSVSTLKIQRTERGDSAVYLCASNNRAGGRINEQFFGPGTRLTVL.

This clone was observed a single time. The chain is built from TRBV7-3 and TRBJ2-1, with TRBD2 matching over 13 bases. CDR3 length: 16 residues. Germline trimming cut 5 bases from V and 4 bases from J; bases unmatched to any gene: 5. Germline CDR1 SGHTA, CDR2 FQGTGA. The CDR3 here is CASSPVGLAGYNEQFF. CDR3 coding DNA: TGTGCCAGCAGCCCCGTGGGACTAGCGGGATACAATGAGCAGTTCTTC.

This clone came up a few times. This chain connects TRBV6-2 or TRBV6-3 to TRBJ1-5, with a weak D call TRBD1 (6 bases). Germline values: CDR1 MNHEY, CDR2 SVGEGT. This CDR3 contains 15 residues. V lost 6 bases, J lost 0 bases, and 12 bases lay in between. CDR3 sequence (DNA): TGTGCCAGCAGCCTGCAGGGGATTAGCAATCAGCCCCAGCATTTT. This encodes CASSLQGISNQPQHF.

The V and J genes are TRBV2 and TRBJ2-3; 10 nucleotides line up with TRBD1. Germline values: CDR1 SNHLY, CDR2 FYNNEI. The CDR3 length is 17 residues. V was pared by 2 bases and J by 4 bases, with 9 bases of the junction left unmatched. The CDR3 nucleotides read TGTGCCAGCAGTGAAAAGATGGGAGGACAGGGGGCAGATACGCAGTATTTT. The encoded protein is CASSEKMGGQGADTQYF. Complete variable domain (other parts from reference TRBV2 and TRBJ2-3): EPEVTQTPSHQVTQMGQEVILRCVPISNHLYFYWYRQILGQKVEFLVSFYNNEISEKSEIFDDQFSVERPDGSNFTLKIRSTKLEDSAMYFCASSEKMGGQGADTQYFGPGTRLTVL.

The count of this clone is one. This chain uses TRBV11-2 with TRBJ2-5; 8 bases map to TRBD1. J gave up 5 bases and V 7 bases, and 12 bases lay outside the gene matches. The germline gives CDR1 SGHAT, CDR2 FQNNGV. This CDR3 has 15 amino acids. The CDR3 coding sequence is TGTGCCAGCAAAAACCCTTACAGGGGGAGGGAGACCCAGTACTTC. Translating it yields CASKNPYRGRETQYF. Based on the CDR3 plus reference TRBV11-2 and TRBJ2-5, the full variable domain is EAGVAQSPRYKIIEKRQSVAFWCNPISGHATLYWYQQILGQGPKLLIQFQNNGVVDDSQLPKDRFSAERLKGVDSTLKIQPAKLEDSAVYLCASKNPYRGRETQYFGPGTRLLVL.

This chain joins TRBV18 and TRBJ1-2, with 8 bases that match TRBD1. After removal of 0 bases from V and 5 bases from J, the junction contained 5 bases not matched to a gene. The CDR3 contains 15 residues. Germline V gives CDR1 KGHSH, CDR2 LQKENI. DNA of the CDR3: TGTGCCAGCTCACCACCGACAGGGGCCCTATATGGCTACACCTTC. This translates into CASSPPTGALYGYTF.

The chain recombines TRBV7-9 with TRBJ1-4; TRBD1 might be the D (5 bases). CDR3 size: 17 residues. Germline V CDR1 and CDR2: SEHNR, FQNEAQ (reference sequence). V gave up 5 bases and J gave up 8 bases, with 24 bases separating them. CDR3 in DNA: TGTGCCAGCAGCGCCGCCGGGACCAGCCGGGGGGGAGAAAAACTGTTTTTT. This gives the protein CASSAAGTSRGGEKLFF.

The J gene is TRBJ2-2, the V gene TRBV5-1, with unresolved D. Looked up from germline, CDR1 is SGHRS and CDR2 is YFSETQ. The CDR3 contains 14 residues. V was clipped by 4 bases and J by 7 bases, with 14 bases between them. The CDR3 is CASSLDHESGELFF. The CDR3 DNA is TGCGCCAGCAGCCTGGACCATGAGAGCGGGGAGCTGTTTTTT.

This chain joins TRBV11-2 and TRBJ2-7; D perhaps matches TRBD2 (5 bases). V gave up 4 bases and J gave up 7 bases, with 11 bases separating them. The germline V gene has CDR1 SGHAT and CDR2 FQNNGV. The CDR3 loop spans 12 amino acids. The CDR3, as DNA: TGTGCCAGCAGCTCGGGGTATGGAGAGCAGTACTTC. Encoded protein: CASSSGYGEQYF.

This sequence joins TRBV29-1 and TRBJ2-7; 7 bases align to TRBD1. The CDR3 extends over 12 amino acids. The germline CDR1 and CDR2 sequences are SQVTM and ANQGSEA. The V gene end was trimmed by 7 bases and the J gene end by 1 base; junction bases not matched to a gene: 4. CDR3 sequence (DNA): TGCAGCGCGACGGACAGGTCCTACGAGCAGTACTTC. Its protein is CSATDRSYEQYF.

The rearrangement joins TRBV6-5 to TRBJ2-7; 13 bases map to TRBD2. The CDR3 has 15 residues. Germline CDR1 reads MNHEY; CDR2 reads SVGAGI. V shed 5 bases, J shed 7 bases, and the junction held 8 bases outside the gene matches. CDR3 sequence: CASSRPGLAGAEQYF. The DNA of the CDR3 is TGTGCCAGCAGTCGCCCTGGACTAGCGGGAGCTGAGCAGTACTTC.

The rearrangement joins TRBV3-1 (or the pseudogene TRBV3-2) to TRBJ1-6, with 7 bases aligning to TRBD1. Germline lookup yields CDR1 LGHDT and CDR2 YNNKEL (reference sequence). V lost 1 base to trimming and J lost 10 bases; unmatched junction nucleotides: 4. The CDR3 consists of 14 residues. In DNA, the CDR3 is TGTGCCAGCAGCCAAGCACAGGGGAGCTCACCCCTCCACTTT. Translation: CASSQAQGSSPLHF.

The J gene is TRBJ1-5, the V gene TRBV5-1; D not certain. V was pared by 1 base and J by 1 base, with 9 bases between. This CDR3 region has 15 residues. The germline V gene encodes CDR1 SGHRS and CDR2 YFSETQ. The CDR3 DNA is TGCGCCAGCAGCTTGAACGGAGTAAGCAATCAGCCCCAGCATTTT. Protein: CASSLNGVSNQPQHF. Full variable domain (missing parts from reference TRBV5-1 and TRBJ1-5): KAGVTQTPRYLIKTRGQQVTLSCSPISGHRSVSWYQQTPGQGLQFLFEYFSETQRNKGNFPGRFSGRQFSNSRSEMNVSTLELGDSALYLCASSLNGVSNQPQHFGDGTRLSIL.

The chain employs TRBV18 and TRBJ2-1, with 10 bases identical to TRBD2. J lost 8 bases, V lost 3 bases, and 10 bases had no gene match. Germline V CDR1 and CDR2: KGHSH, LQKENI. The CDR3 totals 16 residues. CDR3 sequence reads: CASSPYSGRINDEQFF. The CDR3 coding sequence is TGTGCCAGCTCACCCTATAGCGGGAGGATTAACGATGAGCAGTTCTTC.

This clone was recorded a few times. V and J are TRBV7-3 and TRBJ1-1, with 9 bases that match TRBD1. V lost 5 bases, J lost 4 bases, and 17 bases stayed unmatched. The CDR3 extends over 18 amino acids. The germline V gene encodes CDR1 SGHTA and CDR2 FQGTGA. CDR3 sequence (DNA): TGTGCCAGCAGCCCCACTCCCGGGACAGGGAGACTGGGCACTGAAGCTTTCTTT. It yields the protein CASSPTPGTGRLGTEAFF.

The V call is TRBV6-2 or TRBV6-3, the J call TRBJ2-3; 7 bases align to TRBD1. Per the germline V gene, CDR1 is MNHEY and CDR2 is SVGEGT. With V trimmed by 6 bases and J by 3 bases, 6 bases remained unmatched. This CDR3 is 14 amino acids long. The DNA of the CDR3 is TGTGCCAGCAGCCAAGGGGGCTGGACAGATACGCAGTATTTT. Translation: CASSQGGWTDTQYF.

J is TRBJ2-7 and V is TRBV5-6; D perhaps matches TRBD1 (5 bases). Trimming removed 0 bases from V and 3 bases from J, with 7 bases in between. CDR1 is SGHDT, CDR2 YYEEEE, per germline. CDR3 length: 13 residues. The CDR3 loop is CASSLVGHYEQYF. DNA for the CDR3: TGTGCCAGCAGCTTGGTGGGGCACTACGAGCAGTACTTC.

The chain has TRBV27 and TRBJ2-2; TRBD1 is a possible D gene (6 bases). The germline V gene has CDR1 MNHEY and CDR2 SMNVEV (reference sequence). Trimming cost V 4 bases and J 3 bases, with 9 bases left between them. CDR3 length: 14 amino acids. The CDR3 loop is CASSSRTDTGELFF. The CDR3, as DNA: TGTGCCAGCAGTTCCCGGACAGACACCGGGGAGCTGTTTTTT.